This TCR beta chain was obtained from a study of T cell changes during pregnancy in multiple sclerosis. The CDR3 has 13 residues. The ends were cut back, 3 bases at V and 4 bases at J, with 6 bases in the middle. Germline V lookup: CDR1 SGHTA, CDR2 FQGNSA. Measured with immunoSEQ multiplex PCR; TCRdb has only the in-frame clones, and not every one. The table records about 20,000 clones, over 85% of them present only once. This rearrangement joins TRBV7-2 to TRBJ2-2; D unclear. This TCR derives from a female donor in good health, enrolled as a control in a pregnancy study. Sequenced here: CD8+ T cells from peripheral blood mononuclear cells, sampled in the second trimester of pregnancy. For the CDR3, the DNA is TGTGCCAGCAGCTTCTTAGCCACCGGGGAGCTGTTTTTT. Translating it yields CASSFLATGELFF. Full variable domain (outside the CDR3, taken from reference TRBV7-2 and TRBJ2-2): GAGVSQSPSNKVTEKGKDVELRCDPISGHTALYWYRQSLGQGLEFLIYFQGNSAPDKSGLPSDRFSAERTGGSVSTLTIQRTQQEDSAVYLCASSFLATGELFFGEGSRLTVL.